What follows are 31 T cell receptor beta chains derived from one specimen sequenced in a study of T cells after yellow fever vaccination. MiXCR, applied by TCRdb to the 5' RACE reads, yields one record per CDR3 protein. The data contain about 300,000 distinct CDR3 sequences, around 6.8% of them seen just once; the ten biggest clones take up 15% to 20%. The sequencing used PBMCs, collected about 49 days after the first yellow fever vaccination. These receptors were obtained from a man between 18 and 29 years old who received the YFV17D yellow fever vaccine.

This clonotype was observed many times. The V gene is TRBV29-1, the J gene TRBJ2-1, with 10 bases identical to TRBD2. CDR1 is SQVTM, CDR2 ANQGSEA, per germline. The CDR3 is 17 amino acids. V gave up 4 bases and J gave up 6 bases; unmatched junction bases: 15. The CDR3, as DNA: TGCAGCGTTGTATCCAGCGGGGGGGTCGCGGGGGCCAATGAGCAGTTCTTC. Protein sequence: CSVVSSGGVAGANEQFF.

The gene calls are TRBV12-3 or TRBV12-4 and TRBJ1-2, with no clear D. The CDR3 extends over 10 amino acids. V was shortened by 8 bases and J by 4 bases, with 5 bases between the two germline ends. CDR3 sequence (DNA): TGTGCCAGCGGGTTCTATGGCTACACCTTC. Translation: CASGFYGYTF.

This clonotype appeared a few times. The rearrangement uses TRBV4-3 and TRBJ2-1; D is unclear. Germline values: CDR1 LGHNA, CDR2 YSLEER. The CDR3 contains 13 residues. The germline V and J ends were trimmed by 0 bases and 9 bases, with 9 bases remaining between them. CDR3 amino acids: CASSQEVQSEQFF. The CDR3, as DNA: TGCGCCAGCAGCCAAGAGGTTCAGTCTGAGCAGTTCTTC.

The sample holds many counts of this clonotype. V usage is TRBV2 and J usage is TRBJ2-3; D is unclear. Deletions cut 8 bases from V and 3 bases from J, with 12 bases between. CDR1 is SNHLY, CDR2 FYNNEI, per germline. The CDR3 is made up of 13 amino acids. The CDR3 nucleotides are TGTGCCAGCCTTGAAAGACGGACAGATACGCAGTATTTT. This codes for CASLERRTDTQYF.

This clonotype was observed a few times. V usage is TRBV20-1 and J usage is TRBJ2-1; the D call may be TRBD1 or TRBD2 (5 bases each). The CDR3 consists of 16 residues. The V gene's germline CDR1 is DFQATT and CDR2 SNEGSKA (reference sequence). V lost 0 bases, J lost 2 bases, and 14 bases lay in between. CDR3 bases: TGCAGTGCTAGAGAAGGGACGGCGCAAGCCTACAATGAGCAGTTCTTC. Amino acid sequence: CSAREGTAQAYNEQFF.

This chain connects TRBV20-1 to TRBJ2-1, with a weak D call TRBD2 (7 bases). Germline assignment: CDR1 DFQATT and CDR2 SNEGSKA (reference sequence). This CDR3 contains 15 residues. The germline V and J ends were trimmed by 1 base and 3 bases, with 13 bases remaining between them. The CDR3 here is CSARGGGGDYNEQFF. CDR3 nucleotides: TGCAGTGCTAGAGGAGGAGGGGGGGACTACAATGAGCAGTTCTTC.

This clonotype has only a few counts. The rearrangement links TRBV5-1 to TRBJ2-1, with D maybe TRBD2 (7 bases). The germline V and J ends were trimmed by 3 bases and 2 bases, with 15 bases remaining between them. The CDR3 consists of 16 residues. Germline V gene data show CDR1 as SGHRS and CDR2 as YFSETQ. The CDR3 is CASSSGWGGAYNEQFF. In DNA form, the CDR3 reads TGCGCCAGCAGCTCCGGATGGGGGGGCGCCTACAATGAGCAGTTCTTC.

There are a few counts of this clonotype. This chain connects TRBV7-3 to TRBJ2-5; D may be TRBD2 (5 bases). The CDR3 runs to 14 residues. Germline V gives CDR1 SGHTA, CDR2 FQGTGA. V was clipped by 5 bases and J by 5 bases, with 15 bases between them. In DNA, the CDR3 is TGTGCCAGCAGCCGTTACGGTGGGGAGGAGACCCAGTACTTC. This codes for CASSRYGGEETQYF. The variable domain in full, with the rest retrieved from reference TRBV7-3 and TRBJ2-5, is GAGVSQTPSNKVTEKGKYVELRCDPISGHTALYWYRQSLGQGPEFLIYFQGTGAADDSGLPNDRFFAVRPEGSVSTLKIQRTERGDSAVYLCASSRYGGEETQYFGPGTRLLVL.

This clonotype came up many times. The genes are TRBV6-2 or TRBV6-3 and TRBJ2-3; 8 bases agree with TRBD2. The CDR3 has 14 residues. Germline CDR1 is MNHEY and CDR2 is SVGEGT. The trim removed 8 bases at V and 2 bases at J, leaving 6 bases unmatched. The CDR3 bases are TGTGCCAGCGGCAGCGGGGGATACACAGATACGCAGTATTTT. The encoded protein is CASGSGGYTDTQYF.

The chain employs TRBV5-1 and TRBJ2-1; tentative D call: TRBD2 (5 bases). Per the germline V gene, CDR1 is SGHRS and CDR2 is YFSETQ. The CDR3 is 14 residues long. The V and J ends lost 0 bases and 3 bases respectively, with 7 bases between them. The CDR3, as DNA: TGCGCCAGCAGCTTGGGCCGGGACTACAATGAGCAGTTCTTC. This encodes CASSLGRDYNEQFF.

The gene calls are TRBV20-1 and TRBJ2-3, with TRBD2 matching 14 bases. This CDR3 is built from 17 residues. The V and J ends lost 6 bases and 2 bases, in that order; junction bases with no gene match: 10. Looked up from germline, CDR1 is DFQATT and CDR2 is SNEGSKA (reference sequence). For the CDR3, the DNA is TGCAGTGCCTTGATGACTAGCGGGGGGGGACCCACAGATACGCAGTATTTT. Amino acids: CSALMTSGGGPTDTQYF.

In this sample, this clonotype turned up a few times. V and J are TRBV20-1 and TRBJ2-7; 8 bases map to TRBD1. This CDR3 has 14 residues. J lost 2 bases, V lost 0 bases, and 3 bases had no gene match. Germline assignment: CDR1 DFQATT and CDR2 SNEGSKA (reference sequence). In nucleotides, the CDR3 is TGCAGTGCTAGAGAAACAGGGGGACCCTACGAGCAGTACGTC. It is translated as CSARETGGPYEQYV.

This clonotype was picked up many times. This chain joins TRBV6-1 and TRBJ2-2; weak D call: TRBD1 (6 bases). CDR1 MNHNS and CDR2 SASEGT come from the germline V gene. The CDR3 has 15 residues. Deletions cut 7 bases from V and 4 bases from J, with 16 bases between. The CDR3 coding sequence is TGTGCCAGCACCGAAATGGGGGCGGGCACCGGGGAGCTGTTTTTT. Protein sequence: CASTEMGAGTGELFF.

V and J are TRBV7-2 and TRBJ1-5; no reliable D call. Trimming cost V 0 bases and J 2 bases, with 8 bases left between them. This CDR3 contains 15 residues. Germline V lookup: CDR1 SGHTA, CDR2 FQGNSA. The CDR3 DNA reads TGTGCCAGCAGCTTAGCCGGTTGGCGCAATCAGCCCCAGCATTTT. Translated: CASSLAGWRNQPQHF.

The rearrangement joins TRBV5-1 to TRBJ2-5; D may be TRBD2 (5 bases). The CDR3 is made up of 15 amino acids. Trimming removed 1 base at V and 5 bases at J, with 15 bases between. Germline values: CDR1 SGHRS, CDR2 YFSETQ. In DNA form, the CDR3 reads TGCGCCAGCAGCTTGCTAGGGAGCACAGAGGAGACCCAGTACTTC. Translating it yields CASSLLGSTEETQYF. Complete variable domain (other parts from reference TRBV5-1 and TRBJ2-5): KAGVTQTPRYLIKTRGQQVTLSCSPISGHRSVSWYQQTPGQGLQFLFEYFSETQRNKGNFPGRFSGRQFSNSRSEMNVSTLELGDSALYLCASSLLGSTEETQYFGPGTRLLVL.

In its sample, this clonotype was seen many times. The CDR3 reads CASSPTPSSGNTIYF. The CDR3 DNA reads TGCGCCAGCAGCCCCACCCCGAGCTCTGGAAACACCATATATTTT. The genes are TRBV4-1 and TRBJ1-3; unclear D gene. V was cut by 4 bases and J by 0 bases, with 10 bases left in between. Germline values: CDR1 MGHRA, CDR2 YSYEKL. The CDR3 loop spans 15 amino acids.

In its sample, this clonotype was seen a few times. The chain combines TRBV7-6 with TRBJ2-2; D gene uncertain. V lost 2 bases and J lost 3, with 7 bases in between. Germline CDR1 reads SGHVS; CDR2 reads FNYEAQ. This CDR3 has 14 amino acids. The CDR3 DNA is TGTGCCAGCAGCTTAACCCAGTACACCGGGGAGCTGTTTTTT. Translation: CASSLTQYTGELFF.

The chain links TRBV9 to TRBJ2-7; weak D call: TRBD1 (6 bases). This CDR3 has 18 residues. Trimming took off 0 bases at V and 1 base at J, with 20 bases between the two ends. The germline V gene encodes CDR1 SGDLS and CDR2 YYNGEE. Here the CDR3 reads CASSVEPSTGYGSYEQYF. In DNA, the CDR3 is TGTGCCAGCAGCGTAGAACCGTCCACAGGGTATGGGTCCTACGAGCAGTACTTC.

This rearrangement joins TRBV7-9 to TRBJ2-2; TRBD1 might be the D (5 bases). V lost 5 bases, J lost 7 bases, and 17 bases lay in between. The CDR3 consists of 15 residues. Germline CDR1 SEHNR, CDR2 FQNEAQ (reference sequence). CDR3 residues: CASSHGPFQGGELFF. Here the CDR3 DNA reads TGTGCCAGCAGCCACGGACCATTTCAGGGCGGGGAGCTGTTTTTT.

This clonotype was picked up many times. The chain combines TRBV28 with TRBJ2-2; tentatively, D is TRBD2 (6 bases). The CDR3 runs to 12 residues. V shed 8 bases and J shed 6 bases, with 10 bases lying between them. Germline lookup yields CDR1 MDHEN and CDR2 SYDVKM. CDR3 in amino acids: CASGGEPGELFF. As DNA, the CDR3 is TGTGCCAGCGGAGGGGAGCCCGGGGAGCTGTTTTTT.

A few counts support this clonotype. The rearrangement joins TRBV7-9 to TRBJ1-2, with D unresolved. The CDR3 covers 15 residues. The germline V and J ends were trimmed by 0 bases and 0 bases, with 8 bases remaining between them. Germline V gives CDR1 SEHNR, CDR2 FQNEAQ (reference sequence). This chain's CDR3 is CASSLAPSANYGYTF. Here the CDR3 DNA reads TGTGCCAGCAGCTTAGCGCCGTCGGCTAACTATGGCTACACCTTC.

The table lists this clonotype with many counts. V and J are TRBV5-6 and TRBJ2-2; D not certain. From germline, CDR1 is SGHDT and CDR2 YYEEEE. V lost 0 bases and J lost 4, with 10 bases in between. This CDR3 region has 15 residues. In nucleotides, the CDR3 is TGTGCCAGCAGCTTGGTTGCAGGCAGCACCGGGGAGCTGTTTTTT. Translating gives CASSLVAGSTGELFF. Supplemented by reference TRBV5-6 and TRBJ2-2, the full variable domain reads DAGVTQSPTHLIKTRGQQVTLRCSPKSGHDTVSWYQQALGQGPQFIFQYYEEEERQRGNFPDRFSGHQFPNYSSELNVNALLLGDSALYLCASSLVAGSTGELFFGEGSRLTVL.

This clonotype was picked up a small number of times. The chain joins TRBV12-3 or TRBV12-4 to TRBJ1-2, with 8 bases aligning to TRBD1. There are 14 residues in the CDR3. V trimming: 5 bases; J trimming: 7 bases; junction bases outside the gene matches: 9. CDR3 sequence (DNA): TGTGCCAGCAGTCCCAGGACAGGGCCGGGTGGCTACACCTTC. It specifies CASSPRTGPGGYTF.

V usage is TRBV5-1 and J usage is TRBJ2-1; 8 nucleotides agree with TRBD2. V trimming: 4 bases; J trimming: 4 bases; junction bases outside the gene matches: 10. The length of the CDR3 is 16 residues. Germline CDR1 SGHRS, CDR2 YFSETQ. The CDR3 DNA sequence: TGCGCCAGCAGCACCATAGCCGGGGGGGCTTACAATGAGCAGTTCTTC. This gives the protein CASSTIAGGAYNEQFF.

This clonotype was observed a few times. This chain links TRBV19 with TRBJ1-5; D remains ambiguous. The CDR3 is made up of 13 amino acids. Between the trimmed V and J ends, which lost 9 bases and 4 bases, there was a span of 13 bases. Per germline, CDR1 LNHDA and CDR2 SQIVND (reference sequence). As DNA, the CDR3 is TGTGCCAGCAACGGCAGGTTAAATCAGCCCCAGCATTTT. This encodes CASNGRLNQPQHF.

This clonotype occurred a few times. This chain joins TRBV5-4 and TRBJ2-3, with 8 bases fitting TRBD2. This CDR3 spans 15 amino acids. Trimming cost V 2 bases and J 6 bases; bases outside gene matches: 8. Germline V lookup: CDR1 SGHNT, CDR2 YYREEE (reference sequence). CDR3 DNA: TGTGCCAGCAGCTTAGTGGATAGCGGGGTGGATACGCAGTATTTT. Amino acid sequence: CASSLVDSGVDTQYF.

This clonotype has only a few counts. The chain joins TRBV12-3 or TRBV12-4 to TRBJ1-3; D remains unclear. CDR3 length equals 16 residues. The V end lost 6 bases, the J end lost 1 base, and 16 bases lay between the germline ends. CDR3 in amino acids: CASSLGRPNSGNTIYF. The CDR3 DNA reads TGTGCCAGCAGCCTTGGGAGGCCTAATTCTGGAAACACCATATATTTT.

This clonotype was seen only a few times. The chain joins TRBV19 to TRBJ1-3; D is ambiguous. Germline CDR1 LNHDA, CDR2 SQIVND (reference sequence). Trimming removed 6 bases at V and 0 bases at J, with 6 bases between. This CDR3 has 13 residues. The CDR3 is CASSATSGNTIYF. The CDR3 bases are TGTGCCAGTAGCGCCACCTCTGGAAACACCATATATTTT.

Ten or more counts support this clonotype. The rearrangement uses TRBV7-2 and TRBJ1-4; D gene unclear. CDR1 is SGHTA, CDR2 FQGNSA, per germline. Trimming removed 5 bases at V and 0 bases at J, with 10 bases between. The CDR3 has 15 residues. CDR3 sequence reads: CASSPNGATNEKLFF. CDR3 bases: TGTGCCAGCAGCCCAAACGGTGCAACTAATGAAAAACTGTTTTTT.

The chain has TRBV30 and TRBJ2-7; TRBD1 agrees at 7 bases. V shed 1 base and J 3 bases; nucleotides not matched to a gene: 6. The CDR3 is made up of 14 amino acids. Per germline, CDR1 GTSNPN and CDR2 SVGIG (reference sequence). CDR3 DNA sequence: TGTGCCTGGAGTGCCGGGACAGCGCTCTACGAGCAGTACTTC. Protein product: CAWSAGTALYEQYF.

This clonotype was picked up a small number of times. The J gene is TRBJ2-5, the V gene TRBV18; 10 nucleotides align to TRBD2. This CDR3 is built from 15 residues. Germline assignment: CDR1 KGHSH and CDR2 LQKENI. The J segment lost 6 bases and the V segment lost 3 bases, leaving 7 bases of the junction unmatched. The DNA for the CDR3 is TGTGCCAGCTCACCCAGCGGGGGGGCCGGAAAGACCCAGTACTTC. Residues: CASSPSGGAGKTQYF.